The sample holds a few counts of the clone carrying this T cell receptor (beta chain). Its specificity is unknown. Unique molecular identifiers were affixed to single, distinct cDNA molecules. Via MiXCR, TCRdb re-called the 5' RACE reads, giving one row per CDR3 protein. The sample yields about 100,000 distinct CDR3 sequences, around 10% seen once. These data belong to a study of early T cells in non-severe SARS-CoV-2 infection. Study at large: Sequencing was performed on bulk RNA from unsorted whole blood, leaving chains unpaired. General study findings and limits: The matching step, a VDJdb search, favored anti-spike CD8 responses and missed private and CD4 specificities.

V lost 4 bases and J 4 bases, leaving 15 bases between the germline ends. Germline V gene data show CDR1 as LGHDT and CDR2 as YNNKEL (reference sequence). The CDR3 is made up of 15 amino acids. What was sequenced was whole blood. The sequence was obtained from an adult who was a healthcare worker with PCR-confirmed SARS-CoV-2 infection or an uninfected control (not recorded which). V gene TRBV3-1 combines with J gene TRBJ2-3; either TRBD1 or TRBD2 may supply D (5 bases each). In nucleotides, the CDR3 is TGTGCCAGCAGCCCGAGCTCGGGGACCGCAGATACGCAGTATTTT. It specifies CASSPSSGTADTQYF.